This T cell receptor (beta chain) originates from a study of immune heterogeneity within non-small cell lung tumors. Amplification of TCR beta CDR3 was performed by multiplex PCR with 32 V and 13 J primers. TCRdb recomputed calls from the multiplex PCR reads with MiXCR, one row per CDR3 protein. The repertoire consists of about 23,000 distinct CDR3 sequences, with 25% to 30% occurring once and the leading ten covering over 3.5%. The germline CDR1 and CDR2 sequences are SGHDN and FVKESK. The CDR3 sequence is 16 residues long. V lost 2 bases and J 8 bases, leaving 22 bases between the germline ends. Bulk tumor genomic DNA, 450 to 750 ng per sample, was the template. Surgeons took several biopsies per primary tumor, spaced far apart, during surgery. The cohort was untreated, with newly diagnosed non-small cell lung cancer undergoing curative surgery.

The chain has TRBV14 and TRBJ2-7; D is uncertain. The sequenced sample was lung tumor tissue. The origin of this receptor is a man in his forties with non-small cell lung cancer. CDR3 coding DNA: TGTGCCAGCAGCCAACCCCTGGACCTCGGGCCATCCCAGCAGTACTTC. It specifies CASSQPLDLGPSQQYF.